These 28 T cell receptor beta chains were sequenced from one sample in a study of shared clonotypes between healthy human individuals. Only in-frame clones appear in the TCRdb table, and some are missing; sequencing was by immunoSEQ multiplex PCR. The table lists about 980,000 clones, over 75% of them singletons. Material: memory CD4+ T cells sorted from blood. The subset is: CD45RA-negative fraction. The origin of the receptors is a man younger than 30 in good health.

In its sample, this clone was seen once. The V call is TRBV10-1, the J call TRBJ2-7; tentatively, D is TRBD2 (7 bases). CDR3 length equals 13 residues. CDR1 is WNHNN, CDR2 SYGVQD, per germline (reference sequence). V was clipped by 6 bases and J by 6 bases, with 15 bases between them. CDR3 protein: CASSAGAAGEQYF. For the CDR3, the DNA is TGCGCCAGCAGCGCGGGGGCCGCGGGCGAGCAGTACTTC.

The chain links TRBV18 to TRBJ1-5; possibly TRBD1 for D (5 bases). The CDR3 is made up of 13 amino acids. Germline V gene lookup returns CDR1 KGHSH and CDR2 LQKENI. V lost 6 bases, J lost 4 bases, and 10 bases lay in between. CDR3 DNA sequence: TGTGCCAGCTCGACAGCTACTAATCAGCCCCAGCATTTT. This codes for CASSTATNQPQHF.

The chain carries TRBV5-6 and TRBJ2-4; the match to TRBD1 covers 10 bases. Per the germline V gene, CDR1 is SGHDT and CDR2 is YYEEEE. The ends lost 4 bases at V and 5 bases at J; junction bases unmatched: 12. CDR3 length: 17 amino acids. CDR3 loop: CASSIPRQGARENIQYF. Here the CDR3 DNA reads TGTGCCAGCAGCATACCGAGACAGGGGGCGCGGGAAAACATTCAGTACTTC.

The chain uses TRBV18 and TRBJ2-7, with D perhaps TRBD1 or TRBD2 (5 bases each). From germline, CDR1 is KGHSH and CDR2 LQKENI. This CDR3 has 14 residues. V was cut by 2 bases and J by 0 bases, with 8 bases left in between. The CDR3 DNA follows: TGTGCCAGCTCACCAAATGGGGGCTCCTACGAGCAGTACTTC. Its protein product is CASSPNGGSYEQYF.

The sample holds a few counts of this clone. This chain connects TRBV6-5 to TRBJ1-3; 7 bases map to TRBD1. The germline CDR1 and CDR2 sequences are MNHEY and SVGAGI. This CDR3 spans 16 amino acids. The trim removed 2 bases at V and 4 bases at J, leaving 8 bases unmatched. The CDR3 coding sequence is TGTGCCAGCAGTTACGTGGGAGGGGGCAAAGGAAACACCATATATTTT. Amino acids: CASSYVGGGKGNTIYF.

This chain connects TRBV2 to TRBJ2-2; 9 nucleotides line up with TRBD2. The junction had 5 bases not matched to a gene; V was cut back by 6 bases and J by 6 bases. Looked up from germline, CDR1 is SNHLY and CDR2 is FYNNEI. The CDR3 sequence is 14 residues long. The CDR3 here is CASRSGGLAGELFF. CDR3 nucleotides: TGTGCCAGCAGGAGCGGGGGGCTCGCCGGGGAGCTGTTTTTT. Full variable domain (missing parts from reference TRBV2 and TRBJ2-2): EPEVTQTPSHQVTQMGQEVILRCVPISNHLYFYWYRQILGQKVEFLVSFYNNEISEKSEIFDDQFSVERPDGSNFTLKIRSTKLEDSAMYFCASRSGGLAGELFFGEGSRLTVL.

The CDR3 coding sequence is TGCAGCGTTTTAGGGACTAGCGGGAGGTTCCAAGAGACCCAGTACTTC. It encodes CSVLGTSGRFQETQYF. This chain links TRBV29-1 with TRBJ2-5; 15 bases fit TRBD2. This CDR3 comprises 16 residues. Per the germline V gene, CDR1 is SQVTM and CDR2 is ANQGSEA. V was clipped by 5 bases and J by 1 base; unmatched bases: 5.

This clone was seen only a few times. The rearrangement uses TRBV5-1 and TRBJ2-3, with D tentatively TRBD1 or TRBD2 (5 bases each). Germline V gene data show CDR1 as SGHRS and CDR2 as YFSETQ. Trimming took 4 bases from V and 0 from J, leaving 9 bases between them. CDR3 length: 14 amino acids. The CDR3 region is CASSRDLSTDTQYF. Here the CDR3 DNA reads TGCGCCAGCAGCCGGGACCTAAGCACAGATACGCAGTATTTT.

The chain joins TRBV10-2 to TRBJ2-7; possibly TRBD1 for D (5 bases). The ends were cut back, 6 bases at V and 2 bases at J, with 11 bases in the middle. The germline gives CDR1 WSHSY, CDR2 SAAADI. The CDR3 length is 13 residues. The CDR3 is CASSPGWPYEQYF. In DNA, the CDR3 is TGCGCCAGCAGCCCAGGGTGGCCCTACGAGCAGTACTTC.

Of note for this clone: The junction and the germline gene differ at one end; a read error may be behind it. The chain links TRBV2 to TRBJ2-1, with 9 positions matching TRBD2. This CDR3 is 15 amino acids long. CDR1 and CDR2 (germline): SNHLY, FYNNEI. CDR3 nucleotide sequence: TGTGCCAGCAGGGAAGGGCGTAGCGGGAGTAATGAGCAGTTCTTC. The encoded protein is CASREGRSGSNEQFF.

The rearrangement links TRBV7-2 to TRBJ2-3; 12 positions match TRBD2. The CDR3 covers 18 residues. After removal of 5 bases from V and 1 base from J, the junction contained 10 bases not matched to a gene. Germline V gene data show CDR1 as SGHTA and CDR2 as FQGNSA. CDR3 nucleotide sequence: TGTGCCAGCAGCCTGGGCCTAGCGGGAGGGCGGGGCACAGATACGCAGTATTTT. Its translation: CASSLGLAGGRGTDTQYF. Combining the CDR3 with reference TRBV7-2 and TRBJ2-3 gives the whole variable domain GAGVSQSPSNKVTEKGKDVELRCDPISGHTALYWYRQSLGQGLEFLIYFQGNSAPDKSGLPSDRFSAERTGGSVSTLTIQRTQQEDSAVYLCASSLGLAGGRGTDTQYFGPGTRLTVL.

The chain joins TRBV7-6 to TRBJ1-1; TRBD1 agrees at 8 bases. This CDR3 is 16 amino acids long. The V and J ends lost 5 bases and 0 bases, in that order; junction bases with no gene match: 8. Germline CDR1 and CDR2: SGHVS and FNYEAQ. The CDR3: CASSAGGSLMNTEAFF. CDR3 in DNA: TGTGCCAGCAGCGCAGGGGGCTCCCTAATGAACACTGAAGCTTTCTTT.

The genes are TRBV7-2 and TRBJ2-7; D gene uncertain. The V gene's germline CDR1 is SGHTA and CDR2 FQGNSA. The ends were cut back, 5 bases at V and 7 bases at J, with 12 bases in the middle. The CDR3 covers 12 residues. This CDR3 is CASSGSGREQYF. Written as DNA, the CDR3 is TGTGCCAGCAGCGGGTCCGGGCGTGAGCAGTACTTC.

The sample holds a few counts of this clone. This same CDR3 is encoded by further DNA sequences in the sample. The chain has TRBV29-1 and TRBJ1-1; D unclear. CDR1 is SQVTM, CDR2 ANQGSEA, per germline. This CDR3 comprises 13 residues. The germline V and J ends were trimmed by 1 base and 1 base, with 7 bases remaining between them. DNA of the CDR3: TGCAGCGTTGAAGGTCAGGCGAACACTGAAGCTTTCTTT. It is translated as CSVEGQANTEAFF.

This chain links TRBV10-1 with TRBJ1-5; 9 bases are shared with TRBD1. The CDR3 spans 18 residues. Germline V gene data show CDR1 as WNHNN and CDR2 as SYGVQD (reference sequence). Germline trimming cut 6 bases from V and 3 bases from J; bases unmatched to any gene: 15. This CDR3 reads CASSENRGRGLVNQPQHF. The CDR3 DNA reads TGCGCCAGCAGCGAAAACAGGGGGCGAGGTTTGGTCAATCAGCCCCAGCATTTT.

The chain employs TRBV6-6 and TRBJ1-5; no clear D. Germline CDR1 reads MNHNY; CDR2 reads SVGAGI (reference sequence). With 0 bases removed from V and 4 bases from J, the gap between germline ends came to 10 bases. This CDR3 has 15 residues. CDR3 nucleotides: TGTGCCAGCAGTTACTCGTCCAGTCCAAATCAGCCCCAGCATTTT. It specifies CASSYSSSPNQPQHF.

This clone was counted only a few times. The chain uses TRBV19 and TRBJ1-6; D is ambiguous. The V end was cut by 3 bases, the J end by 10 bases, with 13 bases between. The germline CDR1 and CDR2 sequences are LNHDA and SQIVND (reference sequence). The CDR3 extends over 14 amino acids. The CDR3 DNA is TGTGCCAGTAGTATCGGACTCCCGGGGTCACCCCTCCACTTT. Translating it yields CASSIGLPGSPLHF.

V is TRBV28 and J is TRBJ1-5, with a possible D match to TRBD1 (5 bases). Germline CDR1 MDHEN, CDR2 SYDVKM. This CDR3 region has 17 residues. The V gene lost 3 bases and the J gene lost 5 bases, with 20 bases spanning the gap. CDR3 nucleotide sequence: TGTGCCAGCAGTTTCTTGTCTTTGGGGCGCGGAGATCAGCCCCAGCATTTT. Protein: CASSFLSLGRGDQPQHF.

Written as DNA, the CDR3 is TGTGCCAGCAGTTACGGGGTTAAGAATGAGCAGTTCTTC. Its protein is CASSYGVKNEQFF. The chain employs TRBV6-6 and TRBJ2-1; D gene uncertain. Deletions cut 2 bases from V and 7 bases from J, with 9 bases between. This CDR3 has 13 residues. The germline V gene has CDR1 MNHNY and CDR2 SVGAGI (reference sequence).

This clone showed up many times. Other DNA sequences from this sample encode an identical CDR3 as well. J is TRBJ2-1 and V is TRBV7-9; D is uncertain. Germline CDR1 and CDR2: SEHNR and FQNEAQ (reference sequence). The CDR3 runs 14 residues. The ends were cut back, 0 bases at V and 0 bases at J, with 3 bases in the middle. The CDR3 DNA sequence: TGTGCCAGCAGCTTAGCGGGCTCCTACAATGAGCAGTTCTTC. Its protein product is CASSLAGSYNEQFF.

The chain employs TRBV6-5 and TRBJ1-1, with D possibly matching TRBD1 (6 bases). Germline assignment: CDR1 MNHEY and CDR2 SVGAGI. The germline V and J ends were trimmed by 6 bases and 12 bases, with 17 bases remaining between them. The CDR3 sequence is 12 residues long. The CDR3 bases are TGTGCCAGCAGAACGGCAGGGGTCGGAACTTTCTTT. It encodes CASRTAGVGTFF.

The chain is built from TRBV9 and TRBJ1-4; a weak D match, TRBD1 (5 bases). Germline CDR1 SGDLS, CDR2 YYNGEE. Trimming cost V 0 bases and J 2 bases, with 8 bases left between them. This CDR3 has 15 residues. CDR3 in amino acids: CASSVGPGTNEKLFF. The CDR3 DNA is TGTGCCAGCAGCGTAGGGCCAGGGACTAATGAAAAACTGTTTTTT.

This chain's CDR3 is CASSPEGTLVTGELFF. The CDR3 DNA reads as TGTGCCAGCAGTCCCGAGGGGACGCTGGTCACCGGGGAGCTGTTTTTT. V is TRBV28 and J is TRBJ2-2, with D possibly called TRBD1 or TRBD2 (5 bases each). Per germline, CDR1 MDHEN and CDR2 SYDVKM. The CDR3 covers 16 residues. Trimming removed 5 bases from V and 4 bases from J, with 17 bases in between.

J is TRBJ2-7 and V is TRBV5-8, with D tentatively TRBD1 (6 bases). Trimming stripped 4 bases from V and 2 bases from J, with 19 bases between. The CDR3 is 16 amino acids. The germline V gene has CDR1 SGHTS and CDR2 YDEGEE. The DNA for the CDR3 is TGTGCCAGCAGCCGAGAGGGTAGGGGGAAAACCTACGAGCAGTACTTC. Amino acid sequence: CASSREGRGKTYEQYF.

For the CDR3, the DNA is TGTGCCAGCAGTTACGACAGGGATTCTGGTAGAGGCTACACCTTC. This gives the protein CASSYDRDSGRGYTF. The V call is TRBV6-5, the J call TRBJ1-2; 7 bases map to TRBD1. Germline values: CDR1 MNHEY, CDR2 SVGAGI. The ends lost 2 bases at V and 8 bases at J; junction bases unmatched: 11. The CDR3 extends over 15 amino acids.

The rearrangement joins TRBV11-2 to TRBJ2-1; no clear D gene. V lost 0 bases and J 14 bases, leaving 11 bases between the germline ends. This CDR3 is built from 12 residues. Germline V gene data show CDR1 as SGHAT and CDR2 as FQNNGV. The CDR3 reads CASSLDSRAEFF. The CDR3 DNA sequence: TGTGCCAGCAGCTTAGATTCCCGGGCGGAGTTCTTC.

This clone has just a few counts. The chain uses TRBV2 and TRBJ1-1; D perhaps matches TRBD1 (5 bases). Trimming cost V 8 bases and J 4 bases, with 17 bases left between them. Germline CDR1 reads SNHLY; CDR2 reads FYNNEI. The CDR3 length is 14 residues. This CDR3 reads CASAGKTHGTEAFF. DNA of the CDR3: TGTGCCAGCGCAGGGAAAACCCACGGCACTGAAGCTTTCTTT.

DNA for the CDR3: TGTGCCTGGAGTCCCGAACAAGAGACCCAGTACTTC. Its translation is CAWSPEQETQYF. The V gene is TRBV30, the J gene TRBJ2-5; D remains ambiguous. CDR1 GTSNPN and CDR2 SVGIG come from the germline V gene (reference sequence). The CDR3 is 12 residues long. V was pared by 2 bases and J by 2 bases, with 6 bases between. Full variable domain (missing parts from reference TRBV30 and TRBJ2-5): SQTIHQWPATLVQPVGSPLSLECTVEGTSNPNLYWYRQAAGRGLQLLFYSVGIGQISSEVPQNLSASRPQDRQFILSSKKLLLSDSGFYLCAWSPEQETQYFGPGTRLLVL.